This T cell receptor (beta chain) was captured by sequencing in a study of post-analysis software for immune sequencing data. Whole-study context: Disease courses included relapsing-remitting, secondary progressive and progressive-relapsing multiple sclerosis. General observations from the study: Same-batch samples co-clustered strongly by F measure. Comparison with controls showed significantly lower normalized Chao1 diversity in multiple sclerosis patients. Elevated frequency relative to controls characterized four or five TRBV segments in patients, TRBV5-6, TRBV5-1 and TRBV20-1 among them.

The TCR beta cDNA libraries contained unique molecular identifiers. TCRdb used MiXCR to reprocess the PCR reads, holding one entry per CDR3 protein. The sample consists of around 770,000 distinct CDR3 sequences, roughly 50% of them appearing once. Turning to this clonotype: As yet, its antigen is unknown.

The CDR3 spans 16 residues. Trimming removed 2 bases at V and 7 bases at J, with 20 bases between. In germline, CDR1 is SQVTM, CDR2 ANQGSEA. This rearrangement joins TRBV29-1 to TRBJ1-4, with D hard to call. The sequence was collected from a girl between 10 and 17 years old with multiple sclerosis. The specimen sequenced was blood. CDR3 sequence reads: CSVELVEASIGEKLFF. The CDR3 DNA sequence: TGCAGCGTTGAACTTGTGGAGGCCAGTATCGGTGAAAAACTGTTTTTT.